This T cell receptor beta chain was identified during a study of T cell repertoires in cytomegalovirus infection. TCRdb re-derived calls from the reads in MiXCR, one entry per CDR3 protein. In the table there are about 920,000 distinct CDR3 sequences, more than 25% of which are singletons. Turning to this clonotype: The antigen is not known.

Germline lookup yields CDR1 LNHDA and CDR2 SQIVND (reference sequence). The CDR3 totals 14 residues. The V gene lost 5 bases and the J gene lost 5 bases, with 14 bases spanning the gap. This receptor was identified in a human donor in good health (CMV status not recorded). Some clones in this sample may be carry-over from other donors' samples. The material was cultured CD8+ T cells from PBMCs, obtained from culture after CMV antigen stimulation. The rearrangement links TRBV19 to TRBJ2-3; unclear D gene. The CDR3 reads CASSFAAQRDTQYF. The CDR3 nucleotides read TGTGCCAGTAGTTTTGCGGCCCAACGAGATACGCAGTATTTT.